Listed below are T cell receptor beta chains from one sample, sequenced in a study of molecular identifiers for immune sequencing clone quantification. TCRdb re-analysed the PCR reads in MiXCR, keeping a single row per CDR3 protein. The sample shows under 600,000 distinct CDR3 sequences, 20% to 25% of them seen only once. Sequencing was done on a sample of naive CD8+ T cells from blood, with Jurkat cell RNA spiked in. The source is a human donor in good health. Some libraries in this study had Jurkat cell RNA spiked in. Each CDR3 is given with its conserved first and last residue. Fields, in order: CDR3 DNA, CDR3 protein, D gene, J gene, CDR3 length, clone size, V gene. D genes are given only for firm matches. Rows may omit the clone size; those that give it use once, few, many or a size class.

TGTGCCAGCAGTTACCTAGCGGACGTGAACACTGAAGCTTTCTTT,CASSYLADVNTEAFF,NA,TRBJ1-1,15,few,TRBV6-5
TGTGCCAGTAGTTTCCGGACAGTTGACTACGAGCAGTACTTC,CASSFRTVDYEQYF,NA,TRBJ2-7,14,many,TRBV19
TGCAGTGCTCCCGGGACTAGCTCCTACGAGCAGTACTTC,CSAPGTSSYEQYF,TRBD2,TRBJ2-7,13,many,TRBV20-1
TGTGCCAGCAGCCAATTGGCAGGGGGAAGCACTGAAGCTTTCTTT,CASSQLAGGSTEAFF,TRBD1,TRBJ1-1,15,few,TRBV3-1
TGCAGCGTGGTACAGGGGTGGAACACTGAAGCTTTCTTT,CSVVQGWNTEAFF,TRBD1,TRBJ1-1,13,many,TRBV29-1
TGTGCCAGCAGCGGAACGGGACCCTGGGCGGGGGAGCTGTTTTTT,CASSGTGPWAGELFF,NA,TRBJ2-2,15,NA,TRBV11-3
TGTGCCAGCAGTCAAACAGGGTATAATTCACCCCTCCACTTT,CASSQTGYNSPLHF,NA,TRBJ1-6,14,NA,TRBV7-9
TGTGCCAGTAAGCCGCAGCCAGGCAATCAGCCCCAGCATTTT,CASKPQPGNQPQHF,NA,TRBJ1-5,14,NA,TRBV19
TGCAGCGTTGATATCGCCGACAGGGGAGACTATGGCTACACCTTC,CSVDIADRGDYGYTF,TRBD1,TRBJ1-2,15,NA,TRBV29-1
TGTGCCTGGAGTGAGGGGGTCTACGAGCAGTACTTC,CAWSEGVYEQYF,NA,TRBJ2-7,12,NA,TRBV30